This T cell receptor (beta chain) was documented in a study of T cells after yellow fever vaccination. Turning to the study itself: Preparation of fractions with low cell numbers was performed using SMART-Seq v4 Ultra Low Input.

The CDR3 totals 14 residues. The J segment lost 0 bases and the V segment lost 4 bases, leaving 2 bases of the junction unmatched. Germline V gives CDR1 SGHDT, CDR2 YYEEEE. 5'RACE template switching added a universal primer site and UMIs to TCR cDNA. TCRdb re-called the 5' RACE reads with MiXCR, one entry per CDR3 protein. The sample holds 500,000 to 700,000 distinct CDR3 sequences, 19% seen once. A note on this clonotype: What it binds is not known.

General study findings and limits: In FACS-sorted repertoires, abundant clonotypes from the bulk population could appear as contaminants. Peaking faster, on day 5 versus 15, the secondary response was nonetheless weaker.

The sequencing used PBMCs, collected 15 days after the yellow fever booster vaccination. The TCR originated in a man aged 25-40 years who received the YFV17D yellow fever vaccine. The chain carries TRBV5-6 and TRBJ2-3; 7 bases are shared with TRBD2. CDR3 protein: CASSTGGSTDTQYF. In DNA, the CDR3 is TGTGCCAGCAGCACCGGGGGGAGCACAGATACGCAGTATTTT.